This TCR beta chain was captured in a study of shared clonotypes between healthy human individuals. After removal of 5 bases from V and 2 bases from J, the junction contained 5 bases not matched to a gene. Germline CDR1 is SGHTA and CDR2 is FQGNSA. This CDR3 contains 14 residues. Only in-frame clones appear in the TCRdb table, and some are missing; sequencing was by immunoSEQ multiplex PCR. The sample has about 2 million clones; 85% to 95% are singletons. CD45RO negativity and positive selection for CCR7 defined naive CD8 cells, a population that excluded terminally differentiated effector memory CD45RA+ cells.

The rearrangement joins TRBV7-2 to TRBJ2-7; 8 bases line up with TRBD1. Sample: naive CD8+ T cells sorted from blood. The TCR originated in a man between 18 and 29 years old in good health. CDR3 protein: CASSVEDRAYEQYF. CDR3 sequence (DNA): TGTGCCAGCAGCGTAGAGGACAGGGCCTACGAGCAGTACTTC.